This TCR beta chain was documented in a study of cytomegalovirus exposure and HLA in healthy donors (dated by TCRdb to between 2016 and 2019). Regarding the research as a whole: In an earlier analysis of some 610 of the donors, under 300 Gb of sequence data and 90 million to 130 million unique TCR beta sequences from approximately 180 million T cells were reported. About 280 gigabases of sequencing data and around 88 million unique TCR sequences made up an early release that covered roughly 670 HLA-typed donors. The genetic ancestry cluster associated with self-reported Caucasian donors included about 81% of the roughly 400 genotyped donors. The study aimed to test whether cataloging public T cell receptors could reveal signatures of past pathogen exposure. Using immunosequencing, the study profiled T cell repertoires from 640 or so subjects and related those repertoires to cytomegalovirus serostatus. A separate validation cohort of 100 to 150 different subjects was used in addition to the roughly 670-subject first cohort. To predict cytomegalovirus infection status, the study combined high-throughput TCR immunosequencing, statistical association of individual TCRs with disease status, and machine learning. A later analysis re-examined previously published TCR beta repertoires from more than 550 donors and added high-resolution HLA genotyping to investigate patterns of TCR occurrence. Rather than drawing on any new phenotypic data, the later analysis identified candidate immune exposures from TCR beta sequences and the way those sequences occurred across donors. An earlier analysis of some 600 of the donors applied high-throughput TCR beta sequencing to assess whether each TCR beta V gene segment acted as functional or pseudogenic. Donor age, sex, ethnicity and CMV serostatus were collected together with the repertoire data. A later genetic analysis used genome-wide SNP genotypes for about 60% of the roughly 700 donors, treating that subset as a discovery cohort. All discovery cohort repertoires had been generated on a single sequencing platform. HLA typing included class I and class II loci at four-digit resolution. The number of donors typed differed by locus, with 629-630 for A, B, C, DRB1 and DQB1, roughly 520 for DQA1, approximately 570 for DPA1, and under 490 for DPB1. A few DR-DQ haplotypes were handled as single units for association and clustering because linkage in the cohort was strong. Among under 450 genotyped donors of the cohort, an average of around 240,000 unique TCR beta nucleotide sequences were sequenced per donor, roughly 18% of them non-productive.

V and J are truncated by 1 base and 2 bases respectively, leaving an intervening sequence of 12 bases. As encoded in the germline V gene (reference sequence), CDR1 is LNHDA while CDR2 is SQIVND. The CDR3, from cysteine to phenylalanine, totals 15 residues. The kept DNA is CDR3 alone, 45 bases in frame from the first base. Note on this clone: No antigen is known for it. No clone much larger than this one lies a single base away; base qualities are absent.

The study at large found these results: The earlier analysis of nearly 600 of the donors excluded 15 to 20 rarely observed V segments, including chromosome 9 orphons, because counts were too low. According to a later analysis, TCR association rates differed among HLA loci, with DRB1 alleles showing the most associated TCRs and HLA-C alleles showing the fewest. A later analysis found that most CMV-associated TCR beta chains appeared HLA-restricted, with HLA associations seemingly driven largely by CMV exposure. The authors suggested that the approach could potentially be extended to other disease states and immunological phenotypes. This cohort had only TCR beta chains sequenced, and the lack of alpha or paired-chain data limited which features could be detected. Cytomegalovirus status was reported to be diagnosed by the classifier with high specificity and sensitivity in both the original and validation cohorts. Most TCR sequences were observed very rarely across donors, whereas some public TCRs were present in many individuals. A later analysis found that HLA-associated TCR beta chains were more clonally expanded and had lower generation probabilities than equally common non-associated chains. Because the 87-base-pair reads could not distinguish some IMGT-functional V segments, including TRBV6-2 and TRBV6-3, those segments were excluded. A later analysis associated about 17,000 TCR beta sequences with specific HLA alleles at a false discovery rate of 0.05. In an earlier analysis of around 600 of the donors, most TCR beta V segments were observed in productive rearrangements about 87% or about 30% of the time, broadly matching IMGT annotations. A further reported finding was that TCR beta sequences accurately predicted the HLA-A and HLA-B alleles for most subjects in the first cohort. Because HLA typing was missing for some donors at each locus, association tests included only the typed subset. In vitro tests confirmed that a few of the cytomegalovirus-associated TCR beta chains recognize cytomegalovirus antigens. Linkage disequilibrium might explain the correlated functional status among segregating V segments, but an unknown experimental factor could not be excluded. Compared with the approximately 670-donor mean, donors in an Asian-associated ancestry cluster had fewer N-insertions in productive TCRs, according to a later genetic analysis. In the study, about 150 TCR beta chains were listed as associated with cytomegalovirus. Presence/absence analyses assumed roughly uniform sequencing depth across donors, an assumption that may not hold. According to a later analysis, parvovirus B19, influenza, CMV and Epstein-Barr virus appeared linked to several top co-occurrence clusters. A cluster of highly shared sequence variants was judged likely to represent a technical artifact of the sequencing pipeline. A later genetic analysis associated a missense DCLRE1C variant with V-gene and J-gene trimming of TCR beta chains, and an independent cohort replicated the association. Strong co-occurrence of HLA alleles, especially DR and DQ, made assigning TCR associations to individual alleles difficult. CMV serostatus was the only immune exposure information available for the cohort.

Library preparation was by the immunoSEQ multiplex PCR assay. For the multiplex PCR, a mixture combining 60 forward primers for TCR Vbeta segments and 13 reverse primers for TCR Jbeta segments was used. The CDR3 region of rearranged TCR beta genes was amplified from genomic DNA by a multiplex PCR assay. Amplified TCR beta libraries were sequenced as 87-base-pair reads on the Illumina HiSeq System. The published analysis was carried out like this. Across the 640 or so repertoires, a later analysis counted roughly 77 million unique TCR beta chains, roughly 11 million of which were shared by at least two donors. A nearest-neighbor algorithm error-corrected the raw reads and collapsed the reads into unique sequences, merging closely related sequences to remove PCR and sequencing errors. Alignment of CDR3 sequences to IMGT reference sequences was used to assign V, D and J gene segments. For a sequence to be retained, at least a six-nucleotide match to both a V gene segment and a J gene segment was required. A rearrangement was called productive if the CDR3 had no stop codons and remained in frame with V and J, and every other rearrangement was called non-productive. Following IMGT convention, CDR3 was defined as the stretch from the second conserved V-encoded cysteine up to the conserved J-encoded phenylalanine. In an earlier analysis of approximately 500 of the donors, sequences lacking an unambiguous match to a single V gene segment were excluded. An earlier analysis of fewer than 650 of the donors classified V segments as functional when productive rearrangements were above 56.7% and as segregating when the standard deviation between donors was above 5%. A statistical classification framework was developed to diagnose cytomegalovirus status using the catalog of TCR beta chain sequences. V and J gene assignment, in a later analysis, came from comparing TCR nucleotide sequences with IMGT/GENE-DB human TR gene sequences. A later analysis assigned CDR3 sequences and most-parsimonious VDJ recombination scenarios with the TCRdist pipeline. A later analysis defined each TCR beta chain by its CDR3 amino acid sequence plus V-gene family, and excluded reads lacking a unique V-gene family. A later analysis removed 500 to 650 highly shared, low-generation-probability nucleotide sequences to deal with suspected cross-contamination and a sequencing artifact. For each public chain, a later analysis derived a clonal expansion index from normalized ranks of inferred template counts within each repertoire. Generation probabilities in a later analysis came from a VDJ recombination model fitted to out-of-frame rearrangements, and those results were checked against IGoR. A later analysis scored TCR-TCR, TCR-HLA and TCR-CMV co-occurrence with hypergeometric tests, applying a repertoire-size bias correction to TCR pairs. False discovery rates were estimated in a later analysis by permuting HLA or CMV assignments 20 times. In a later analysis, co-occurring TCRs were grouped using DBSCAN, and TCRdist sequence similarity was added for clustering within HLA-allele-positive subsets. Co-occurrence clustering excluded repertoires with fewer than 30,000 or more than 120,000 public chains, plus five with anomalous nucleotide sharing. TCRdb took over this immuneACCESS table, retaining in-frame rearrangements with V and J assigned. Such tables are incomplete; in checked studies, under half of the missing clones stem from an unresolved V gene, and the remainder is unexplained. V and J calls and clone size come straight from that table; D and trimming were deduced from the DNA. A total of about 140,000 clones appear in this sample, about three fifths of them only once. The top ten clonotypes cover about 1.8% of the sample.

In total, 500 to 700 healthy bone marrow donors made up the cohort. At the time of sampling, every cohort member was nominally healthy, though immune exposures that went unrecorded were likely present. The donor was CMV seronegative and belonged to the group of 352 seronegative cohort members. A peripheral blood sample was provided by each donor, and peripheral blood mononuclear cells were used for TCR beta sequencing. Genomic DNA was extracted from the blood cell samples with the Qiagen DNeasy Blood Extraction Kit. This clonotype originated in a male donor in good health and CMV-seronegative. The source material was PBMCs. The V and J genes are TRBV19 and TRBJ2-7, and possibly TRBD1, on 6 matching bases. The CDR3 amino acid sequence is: CASSIAQGLAYEQYF. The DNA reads TGTGCCAGTAGTATAGCACAGGGCTTGGCCTACGAGCAGTACTTC.